The 21 T cell receptor beta chains reported below all come from one sample, sequenced in a study of OX40 agonist ivuxolimab in advanced cancers. Assay used: immunoSEQ multiplex PCR; TCRdb lists only in-frame clones, some missing. The sample records 40,000 or so clones, approximately 86% being singletons. The sequencing used CD4+ or CD8+ T cells sorted from blood, collected in a trial of the OX40 agonist ivuxolimab. The source is an adult with an advanced solid tumor such as melanoma, head and neck, liver or kidney cancer.

V usage is TRBV28 and J usage is TRBJ1-3, with 7 bases fitting TRBD1. Germline V lookup: CDR1 MDHEN, CDR2 SYDVKM. Trimming removed 6 bases from V and 0 bases from J; junction bases left unmatched: 2. The CDR3 is 14 amino acids. For the CDR3, the DNA is TGTGCCAGCAGCCGACAGGGCTCTGGAAACACCATATATTTT. As protein: CASSRQGSGNTIYF.

This chain connects TRBV4-1 to TRBJ2-5; no clear D gene. V lost 0 bases to trimming and J lost 7 bases, with 6 bases between them. The germline gives CDR1 MGHRA, CDR2 YSYEKL. The CDR3 is made up of 12 amino acids. CDR3 amino acids: CASSQDLGTQYF. The CDR3 nucleotides read TGCGCCAGCAGCCAAGATCTCGGGACCCAGTACTTC.

V and J are TRBV6-4 and TRBJ1-2, with D unresolved. V lost 2 bases to trimming and J lost 7 bases, with 11 bases between them. The length of the CDR3 is 13 residues. Germline CDR1 MRHNA, CDR2 SNTAGT. CDR3 region: CASSDEGLGGYTF. The CDR3 coding sequence is TGTGCCAGCAGTGACGAGGGTCTCGGTGGCTACACCTTC.

This clone showed up just a few times. This rearrangement joins TRBV5-1 to TRBJ1-3, with D uncertain. Germline V gene data show CDR1 as SGHRS and CDR2 as YFSETQ. The CDR3 sequence is 14 residues long. V was clipped by 1 base and J by 4 bases, with 9 bases between them. The CDR3 protein is CASSLSGEGNTIYF. The CDR3 DNA follows: TGCGCCAGCAGCTTGAGCGGGGAGGGAAACACCATATATTTT.

This chain joins TRBV6-1 and TRBJ1-2, with TRBD1 as a possible D gene (5 bases). This CDR3 contains 15 residues. Looked up from germline, CDR1 is MNHNS and CDR2 is SASEGT. The V end lost 5 bases, the J end lost 5 bases, and 18 bases lay between the germline ends. The CDR3 bases are TGTGCCAGCAGTCCCCGGACCCAGGAGGGGTATGGCTACACCTTC. As protein: CASSPRTQEGYGYTF.

This chain uses TRBV4-1 with TRBJ2-2, with 8 nucleotides matching TRBD1. Trimming cost V 4 bases and J 2 bases; bases outside gene matches: 3. Germline-derived CDR1 and CDR2 are MGHRA and YSYEKL. This CDR3 is 15 amino acids long. DNA for the CDR3: TGCGCCAGCAGCCCCCAGGGGGCCAACACCGGGGAGCTGTTTTTT. Amino acids: CASSPQGANTGELFF.

The rearrangement joins TRBV5-1 to TRBJ2-3; D might be TRBD1 (6 bases). This CDR3 is 14 amino acids long. V was shortened by 2 bases and J by 2 bases, with 9 bases between the two germline ends. Per germline, CDR1 SGHRS and CDR2 YFSETQ. The CDR3 region has the DNA TGCGCCAGCAGCTTCGAGGGGGTCACAGATACGCAGTATTTT. Protein product: CASSFEGVTDTQYF.

This clone came up a few times. The chain has TRBV5-1 and TRBJ2-5; 8 bases line up with TRBD1. Looked up from germline, CDR1 is SGHRS and CDR2 is YFSETQ. Unmatched junction bases numbered 6, after V lost 0 bases and J lost 5 bases. The CDR3 spans 15 residues. The CDR3 spells CASSLASTGGETQYF. The CDR3 bases are TGCGCCAGCAGCTTGGCCTCAACAGGGGGGGAGACCCAGTACTTC.

The genes are TRBV7-8 and TRBJ2-3, with D maybe TRBD2 (6 bases). Germline V CDR1 and CDR2: SGHVS, FQNEAQ. Trimming shortened V by 0 bases and J by 2 bases, and 15 bases separated the two germline ends. This CDR3 spans 17 amino acids. The CDR3, as DNA: TGTGCCAGCAGCTTAGCGAAGCGGGTGTTTTTCACAGATACGCAGTATTTT. It translates to CASSLAKRVFFTDTQYF.

The rearrangement uses TRBV9 and TRBJ2-7, with 12 bases lining up with TRBD2. The CDR3 extends over 16 amino acids. Germline V lookup: CDR1 SGDLS, CDR2 YYNGEE. V lost 5 bases and J lost 5; bases outside the gene matches: 11. CDR3 region: CASRRLAGVQGDEQYF. CDR3 coding DNA: TGTGCCAGCAGAAGACTAGCGGGAGTTCAGGGGGACGAGCAGTACTTC.

The chain recombines TRBV19 with TRBJ2-3; D might be TRBD1 (6 bases). The ends were cut back, 4 bases at V and 2 bases at J, with 13 bases in the middle. There are 15 residues in the CDR3. Germline CDR1 reads LNHDA; CDR2 reads SQIVND (reference sequence). This chain's CDR3 is CASSTRTANTDTQYF. The CDR3 DNA reads TGTGCCAGTAGTACCCGGACAGCCAACACAGATACGCAGTATTTT.

This chain joins TRBV28 and TRBJ2-7; 11 positions agree with TRBD2. V was clipped by 5 bases and J by 5 bases; unmatched bases: 8. The CDR3 covers 15 residues. The V gene's germline CDR1 is MDHEN and CDR2 SYDVKM. CDR3: CASSGSGGAVDEQYF. The DNA for the CDR3 is TGTGCCAGCAGTGGTAGCGGGGGGGCGGTGGACGAGCAGTACTTC.

CDR3 loop: CASSFGGDQNIQYF. CDR3 in DNA: TGTGCCAGCAGCTTCGGCGGGGACCAAAACATTCAGTACTTC. The chain links TRBV11-2 to TRBJ2-4, with a weak D call TRBD2 (6 bases). The V and J ends lost 3 bases and 5 bases respectively, with 11 bases between them. The CDR3 totals 14 residues. Germline CDR1 SGHAT, CDR2 FQNNGV.

J is TRBJ1-2 and V is TRBV6-1, with TRBD1 matching over 9 bases. J was trimmed by 2 bases and V by 6 bases; bases with no gene match: 7. The CDR3 loop spans 15 amino acids. Germline V gene data show CDR1 as MNHNS and CDR2 as SASEGT. The CDR3 loop is CASRGQGWRNYGYTF. In DNA form, the CDR3 reads TGTGCCAGCAGGGGACAGGGTTGGCGGAACTATGGCTACACCTTC.

The rearrangement links TRBV9 to TRBJ2-2; weak D call: TRBD2 (7 bases). The germline CDR1 and CDR2 sequences are SGDLS and YYNGEE. V gave up 2 bases and J gave up 4 bases, with 15 bases separating them. The CDR3 is 16 amino acids. In nucleotides, the CDR3 is TGTGCCAGCAGCGTGTTTGCGGGGGCGGGCACCGGGGAGCTGTTTTTT. Residues: CASSVFAGAGTGELFF.

This chain connects TRBV9 to TRBJ2-3; D remains unclear. The CDR3 extends over 13 amino acids. Trimming cost V 4 bases and J 4 bases, with 10 bases left between them. The germline CDR1 and CDR2 sequences are SGDLS and YYNGEE. The CDR3 coding sequence is TGTGCCAGCAGCTCCCCGTACCCAGATACGCAGTATTTT. Translating it yields CASSSPYPDTQYF.

This chain links TRBV5-1 with TRBJ2-5, with D possibly matching TRBD2 (6 bases). Germline assignment: CDR1 SGHRS and CDR2 YFSETQ. The CDR3 is made up of 14 amino acids. V was pared by 4 bases and J by 5 bases, with 15 bases between. The CDR3 sequence is CASSQNEGRETQYF. The DNA of the CDR3 is TGCGCCAGCAGCCAAAATGAGGGGAGGGAGACCCAGTACTTC.

The CDR3 DNA sequence: TGTGCCAGCAGCCCCAGGTTGGAGCAGTTCTTC. This gives the protein CASSPRLEQFF. This chain uses TRBV5-4 with TRBJ2-1; D unresolved. The germline V gene has CDR1 SGHNT and CDR2 YYREEE (reference sequence). The CDR3 covers 11 residues. Deletions cut 4 bases from V and 10 bases from J, with 9 bases between. The full variable domain, with the rest looked up from reference TRBV5-4 and TRBJ2-1, is ETGVTQSPTHLIKTRGQQVTLRCSSQSGHNTVSWYQQALGQGPQFIFQYYREEENGRGNFPPRFSGLQFPNYSSELNVNALELDDSALYLCASSPRLEQFFGPGTRLTVL.

This clone has just one count. V usage is TRBV5-1 and J usage is TRBJ2-5, with D perhaps matching TRBD2 (5 bases). Trimming removed 5 bases from V and 4 bases from J, with 18 bases in between. Germline V lookup: CDR1 SGHRS, CDR2 YFSETQ. The CDR3 is made up of 15 amino acids. CDR3 region: CASSFEGRARETQYF. The CDR3 DNA reads as TGCGCCAGCAGTTTCGAGGGAAGGGCTAGAGAGACCCAGTACTTC.

The chain uses TRBV6-6 and TRBJ2-7, with 7 bases aligning to TRBD2. Unmatched junction bases numbered 11, after V lost 7 bases and J lost 2 bases. Germline lookup yields CDR1 MNHNY and CDR2 SVGAGI (reference sequence). CDR3 length: 15 amino acids. CDR3: CASNEAGRSTYEQYF. CDR3 nucleotides: TGTGCCAGCAACGAAGCGGGGAGATCGACCTACGAGCAGTACTTC.

J is TRBJ1-2 and V is TRBV7-2; D is possibly TRBD1 (5 bases). CDR1 is SGHTA and CDR2 is FQGNSA in the germline V gene. CDR3 length: 15 residues. Trimming pared 3 bases from V and 7 bases from J, leaving 18 bases between. The CDR3 DNA sequence: TGTGCCAGCAGCTTCCCTGCGCCCCAGGGTCCTGGCTACACCTTC. Protein: CASSFPAPQGPGYTF.